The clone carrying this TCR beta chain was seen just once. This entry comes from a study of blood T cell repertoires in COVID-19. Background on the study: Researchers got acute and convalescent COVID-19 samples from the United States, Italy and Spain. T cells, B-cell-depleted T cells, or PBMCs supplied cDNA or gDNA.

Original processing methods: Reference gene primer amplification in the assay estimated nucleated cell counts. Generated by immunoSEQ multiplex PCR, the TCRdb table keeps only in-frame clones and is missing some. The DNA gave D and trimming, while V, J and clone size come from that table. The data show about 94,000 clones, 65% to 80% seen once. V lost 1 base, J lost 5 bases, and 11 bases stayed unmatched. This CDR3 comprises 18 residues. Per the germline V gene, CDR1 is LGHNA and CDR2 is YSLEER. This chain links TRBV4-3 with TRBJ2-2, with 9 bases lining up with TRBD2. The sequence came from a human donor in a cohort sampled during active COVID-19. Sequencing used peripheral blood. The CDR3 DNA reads TGCGCCAGCAGCCAAGTCCTGGGGGGACTAGCTGAAACCGGGGAGCTGTTTTTT. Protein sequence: CASSQVLGGLAETGELFF.